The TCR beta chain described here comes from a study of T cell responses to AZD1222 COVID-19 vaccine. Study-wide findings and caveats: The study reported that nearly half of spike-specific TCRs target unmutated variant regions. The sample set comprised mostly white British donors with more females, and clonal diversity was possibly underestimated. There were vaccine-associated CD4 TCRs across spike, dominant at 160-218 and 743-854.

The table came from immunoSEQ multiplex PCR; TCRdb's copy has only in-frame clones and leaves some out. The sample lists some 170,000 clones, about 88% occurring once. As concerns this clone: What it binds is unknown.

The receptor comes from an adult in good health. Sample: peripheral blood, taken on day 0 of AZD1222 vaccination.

The CDR3 sequence: CASISGPSNTEAFF. The CDR3 DNA is TGTGCCAGCATCTCAGGACCATCAAACACTGAAGCTTTCTTT. V is TRBV28 and J is TRBJ1-1; D not resolved. Trimming removed 7 bases from V and 2 bases from J, with 14 bases in between. CDR3 length: 14 amino acids. CDR1 and CDR2 from the germline V gene are MDHEN and SYDVKM. Together with reference TRBV28 and TRBJ1-1, the CDR3 gives the full variable domain: DVKVTQSSRYLVKRTGEKVFLECVQDMDHENMFWYRQDPGLGLRLIYFSYDVKMKEKGDIPEGYSVSREKKERFSLILESASTNQTSMYLCASISGPSNTEAFFGQGTRLTVV.